This entry lists 8 T cell receptor beta chains sequenced from one sample in a study of blood T cells in healthy people across ages. Through a sample-barcoded 5' primer and a J-beta primer mix, a second PCR was run for roughly 7 to 11 cycles. TCRdb reanalysed the 5' RACE reads using MiXCR and keeps one entry per CDR3 protein. The sample yields 1,800,000 or so distinct CDR3 sequences, about two fifths seen once. Sequenced input: blood. Receptors were obtained from a human donor in good health.

This sequence joins TRBV20-1 and TRBJ2-1; the match to TRBD2 covers 14 bases. CDR1 is DFQATT and CDR2 is SNEGSKA in the germline V gene (reference sequence). V was clipped by 4 bases and J by 4 bases; unmatched bases: 6. CDR3 length equals 16 residues. CDR3 region: CSATSGLAGVYNEQFF. As DNA, the CDR3 is TGCAGTGCTACCTCGGGACTAGCGGGGGTGTACAATGAGCAGTTCTTC.

The chain combines TRBV5-1 with TRBJ2-2; D is undetermined. The germline CDR1 and CDR2 sequences are SGHRS and YFSETQ. The length of the CDR3 is 13 residues. V lost 0 bases to trimming and J lost 7 bases, with 7 bases between them. CDR3 loop: CASSLDGVGELFF. CDR3 bases: TGCGCCAGCAGCTTGGACGGTGTCGGGGAGCTGTTTTTT.

Many counts were recorded for this clonotype. The V call is TRBV20-1, the J call TRBJ2-6; D call uncertain. The ends were cut back, 5 bases at V and 1 base at J, with 9 bases in the middle. This CDR3 region has 14 residues. Germline V gene sequence: CDR1 DFQATT, CDR2 SNEGSKA (reference sequence). The CDR3 bases are TGCAGTGCTCCTCGCTGGTCTGGGGCCAACGTCCTGACTTTC. It yields the protein CSAPRWSGANVLTF.

V is TRBV20-1 and J is TRBJ2-1, with D perhaps matching TRBD2 (6 bases). Matching the DNA end better, TRBJ2-7 makes the J call doubtful. Germline CDR1 DFQATT, CDR2 SNEGSKA (reference sequence). The CDR3 totals 16 residues. The CDR3 bases are TGCAGTGCTGGAGGAACACGGGGGAGCTCCTACAATGAGCAGTACTTC. This gives the protein CSAGGTRGSSYNEQYF.

The genes are TRBV7-2 and TRBJ2-2; D may be TRBD1 (5 bases). Trimming took off 1 base at V and 6 bases at J, with 12 bases between the two ends. Germline assignment: CDR1 SGHTA and CDR2 FQGNSA. The CDR3 has 15 residues. CDR3: CASSLEFGAAGELFF. For the CDR3, the DNA is TGTGCCAGCAGCTTAGAGTTTGGGGCGGCCGGGGAGCTGTTTTTT.

In regard to this clonotype: A clone one base away is much larger, so this may be a read error. V and J are TRBV9 and TRBJ2-1; 14 nucleotides align to TRBD2. Germline values: CDR1 SGDLS, CDR2 YYNGEE. The CDR3 runs to 15 residues. CDR3 sequence reads: CTSSARTSGGNEQFF. The DNA of the CDR3 is TGTACCAGCAGCGCTCGGACTAGCGGGGGGAATGAGCAGTTCTTC.

In the case of this clonotype: Compared with germline, one end of the junction differs, possibly owing to a read error. This chain connects TRBV5-5 to TRBJ2-5; D tentatively fits TRBD1 or TRBD2 (5 bases each). The germline V gene encodes CDR1 SGHKS and CDR2 YYEKEE (reference sequence). CDR3 length: 13 amino acids. CDR3 protein: CAGSLGVVGSQYF. CDR3 coding DNA: TGTGCCGGCAGCTTGGGGGTGGTGGGGTCGCAGTACTTC.

V usage is TRBV18 and J usage is TRBJ2-1; possibly TRBD2 for D (6 bases). V was clipped by 4 bases and J by 6 bases, with 16 bases between them. The CDR3 consists of 15 residues. Germline CDR1 is KGHSH and CDR2 is LQKENI. The CDR3 here is CASSLGLATANEQFF. In DNA, the CDR3 is TGTGCCAGCTCACTGGGACTCGCTACGGCCAATGAGCAGTTCTTC. Full variable domain (outside the CDR3, taken from reference TRBV18 and TRBJ2-1): NAGVMQNPRHLVRRRGQEARLRCSPMKGHSHVYWYRQLPEEGLKFMVYLQKENIIDESGMPKERFSAEFPKEGPSILRIQQVVRGDSAAYFCASSLGLATANEQFFGPGTRLTVL.